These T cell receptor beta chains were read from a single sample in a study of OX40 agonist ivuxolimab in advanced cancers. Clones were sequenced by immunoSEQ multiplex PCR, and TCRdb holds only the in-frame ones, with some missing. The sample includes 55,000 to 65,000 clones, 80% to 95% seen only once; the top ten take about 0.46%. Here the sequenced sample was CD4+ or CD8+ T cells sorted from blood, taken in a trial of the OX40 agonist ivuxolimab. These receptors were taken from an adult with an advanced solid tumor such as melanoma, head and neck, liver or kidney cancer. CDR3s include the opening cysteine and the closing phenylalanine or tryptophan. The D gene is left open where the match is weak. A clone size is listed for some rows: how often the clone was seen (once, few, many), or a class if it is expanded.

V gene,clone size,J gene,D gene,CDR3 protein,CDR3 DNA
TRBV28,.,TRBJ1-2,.,CASSLGEGYTF,TGTGCCAGCAGTTTGGGGGAAGGCTACACCTTC
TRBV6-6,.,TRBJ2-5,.,CASSVQGRTKETQYF,TGTGCCAGCAGTGTACAGGGACGGACAAAAGAGACCCAGTACTTC
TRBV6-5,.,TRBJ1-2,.,CASSYSTGQGGYTF,TGTGCCAGCAGTTACTCGACAGGACAAGGAGGCTACACCTTC
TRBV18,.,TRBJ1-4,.,CASSASQGINEKLFF,TGTGCCAGCTCGGCGAGTCAGGGGATTAATGAAAAACTGTTTTTT
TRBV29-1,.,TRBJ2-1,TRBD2,CSVDSGTSGRSYNEQFF,TGCAGCGTTGATTCCGGGACTAGCGGACGCTCCTACAATGAGCAGTTCTTC
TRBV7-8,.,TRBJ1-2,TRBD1,CASSLAGQGGYGYTF,TGTGCCAGCAGCTTAGCCGGACAGGGAGGCTATGGCTACACCTTC
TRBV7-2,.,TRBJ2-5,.,CASRLPGEGSQETQYF,TGTGCCAGCAGGCTACCAGGGGAAGGGTCGCAAGAGACCCAGTACTTC
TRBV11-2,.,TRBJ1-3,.,CASSSSIWGSGNTIYF,TGTGCCAGCAGCTCGTCTATTTGGGGCTCTGGAAACACCATATATTTT
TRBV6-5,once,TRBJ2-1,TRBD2,CASSYLAGGRNEQFF,TGTGCCAGCAGTTACCTAGCGGGAGGGAGGAATGAGCAGTTCTTC
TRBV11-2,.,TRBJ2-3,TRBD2,CASQRELTDTQYF,TGTGCCAGCCAGCGGGAGCTTACAGATACGCAGTATTTT
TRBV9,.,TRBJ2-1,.,CASSASSGRGHEQFF,TGTGCCAGCAGCGCCTCGAGCGGTCGAGGGCATGAGCAGTTCTTC
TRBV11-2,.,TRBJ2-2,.,CASSFSVERVNTGELFF,TGTGCCAGCAGCTTTTCGGTGGAGCGCGTGAACACCGGGGAGCTGTTTTTT
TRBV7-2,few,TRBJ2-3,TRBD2,CASSSGLAGRKDTQYF,TGTGCCAGCAGCTCAGGACTAGCGGGGAGGAAAGATACGCAGTATTTT
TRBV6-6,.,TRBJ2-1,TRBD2,CASSYSLAGGGNEQFF,TGTGCCAGCAGTTACTCGCTAGCGGGCGGTGGGAATGAGCAGTTCTTC
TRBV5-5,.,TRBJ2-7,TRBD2,CASSLDGRVYEQYF,TGTGCCAGCAGCTTGGACGGGAGGGTATACGAGCAGTACTTC
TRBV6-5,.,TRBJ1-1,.,CASSYLLVQGGEAFF,TGTGCCAGCAGTTACTTACTTGTACAGGGCGGGGAAGCTTTCTTT
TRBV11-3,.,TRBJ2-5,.,CASSNQETQYF,TGTGCCAGCAGCAACCAAGAGACCCAGTACTTC
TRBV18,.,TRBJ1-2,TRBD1,CASSPDGTGDGYTF,TGTGCCAGCTCACCCGACGGGACAGGGGATGGCTACACCTTC
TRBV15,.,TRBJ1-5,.,CATSRVTGKSNQPQHF,TGTGCCACCAGCAGAGTTACAGGGAAAAGCAATCAGCCCCAGCATTTT
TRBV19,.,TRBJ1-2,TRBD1,CASSINRGDGYTF,TGTGCCAGTAGTATCAACAGGGGTGACGGCTACACCTTC
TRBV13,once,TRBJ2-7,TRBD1,CASSLGQGMYEQYF,TGTGCCAGCAGCCTAGGACAGGGAATGTACGAGCAGTACTTC
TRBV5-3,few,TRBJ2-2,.,CARSLGPGAGELFF,TGTGCCAGAAGCTTGGGACCAGGGGCCGGGGAGCTGTTTTTT
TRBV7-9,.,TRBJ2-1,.,CASSPQSGSYNEQFF,TGTGCCAGCAGCCCCCAAAGTGGCTCCTACAATGAGCAGTTCTTC
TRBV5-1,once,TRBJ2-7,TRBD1,CASSFSRDRPYEQYF,TGCGCCAGCAGCTTTTCCCGGGACAGACCCTACGAGCAGTACTTC
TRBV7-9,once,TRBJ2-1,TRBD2,CASSFAGGRNEQFF,TGTGCCAGCAGCTTTGCGGGAGGGAGGAATGAGCAGTTCTTC
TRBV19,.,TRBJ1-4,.,CASSMGQGNEKLFF,TGTGCCAGTAGTATGGGGCAGGGGAACGAAAAACTGTTTTTT
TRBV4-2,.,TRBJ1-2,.,CASSQDQNSGSFYGYTF,TGTGCCAGCAGCCAAGATCAAAATTCCGGCAGCTTCTATGGCTACACCTTC
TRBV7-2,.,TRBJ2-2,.,CASRVERNTGELFF,TGTGCCAGCAGAGTGGAACGAAACACCGGGGAGCTGTTTTTT
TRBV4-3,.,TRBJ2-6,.,CASSEDSGSGANVLTF,TGCGCCAGCAGCGAAGACTCGGGATCTGGGGCCAACGTCCTGACTTTC
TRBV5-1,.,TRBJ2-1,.,CASSLAGSGPNEQFF,TGCGCCAGCAGCTTGGCCGGGTCAGGGCCTAATGAGCAGTTCTTC
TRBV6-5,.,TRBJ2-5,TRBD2,CASSYWTSGRGETQYF,TGTGCCAGCAGTTACTGGACTAGCGGGAGAGGAGAGACCCAGTACTTC
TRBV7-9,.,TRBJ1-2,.,CASRPVAGAYGYTF,TGTGCCAGCAGACCCGTCGCAGGGGCTTATGGCTACACCTTC
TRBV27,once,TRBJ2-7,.,CASSRGGSFDEQYF,TGTGCCAGCAGCCGGGGAGGCAGTTTTGACGAGCAGTACTTC
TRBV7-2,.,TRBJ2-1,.,CASSLTGNSYNEQFF,TGTGCCAGCAGCTTAACAGGGAATTCCTACAATGAGCAGTTCTTC
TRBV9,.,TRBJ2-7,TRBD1,CASSGQTGDYEQYF,TGTGCCAGCAGCGGGCAGACAGGGGACTACGAGCAGTACTTC
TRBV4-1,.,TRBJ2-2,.,CASSQQGFSQTGELFF,TGCGCCAGCAGCCAACAGGGGTTTTCGCAGACCGGGGAGCTGTTTTTT
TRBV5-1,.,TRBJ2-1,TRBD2,CASSLGTSGRGNEQFF,TGCGCCAGCAGCTTGGGGACTAGCGGGAGGGGGAATGAGCAGTTCTTC
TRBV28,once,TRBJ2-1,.,CASRLGRDNEQFF,TGTGCCAGTCGACTAGGTCGGGACAATGAGCAGTTCTTC
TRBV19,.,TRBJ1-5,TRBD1,CAPLWDRGIDQPQHF,TGTGCCCCCCTCTGGGACAGGGGGATAGATCAGCCCCAGCATTTT
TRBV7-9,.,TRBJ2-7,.,CASSLRGAYEQYF,TGTGCCAGCAGCTTAAGGGGGGCCTACGAGCAGTACTTC
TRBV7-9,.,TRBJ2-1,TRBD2,CASESGTSGNRERYNEQFF,TGTGCCAGCGAGTCAGGGACTAGCGGGAACAGAGAGCGCTACAATGAGCAGTTCTTC
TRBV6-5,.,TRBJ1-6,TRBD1,CASSSDRGQNSPLHF,TGTGCCAGCAGTTCCGACAGGGGGCAAAATTCACCCCTCCACTTT
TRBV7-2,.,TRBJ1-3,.,CASSWGGGDTIYF,TGTGCCAGCAGCTGGGGAGGAGGGGACACCATATATTTT
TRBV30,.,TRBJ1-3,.,CAWSVGWSGNTIYF,TGTGCCTGGAGTGTAGGCTGGTCTGGAAACACCATATATTTT
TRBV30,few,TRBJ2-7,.,CAWSRRLAPSREQYF,TGTGCCTGGAGTAGGCGTCTAGCGCCGAGCAGGGAGCAGTACTTC
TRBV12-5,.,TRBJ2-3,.,CASGAGTGVDTQYF,TGTGCTAGTGGGGCCGGGACGGGGGTAGATACGCAGTATTTT
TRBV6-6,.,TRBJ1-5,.,CASSYTRVGNQPQHF,TGTGCCAGCAGCTACACCAGGGTTGGCAATCAGCCCCAGCATTTT
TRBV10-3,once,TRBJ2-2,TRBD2,CAISDGRDTGELFF,TGTGCCATCAGTGACGGGAGGGACACCGGGGAGCTGTTTTTT
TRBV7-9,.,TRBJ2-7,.,CASSLAGQSTYEQYF,TGTGCCAGCAGCTTAGCGGGCCAGAGCACCTACGAGCAGTACTTC
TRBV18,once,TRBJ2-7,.,CASSPMSGASSYEQYF,TGTGCCAGCTCACCCATGTCGGGAGCTAGTTCCTACGAGCAGTACTTC
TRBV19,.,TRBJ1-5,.,CASSREQGFQPQHF,TGTGCCAGTAGTAGGGAACAGGGATTTCAGCCCCAGCATTTT
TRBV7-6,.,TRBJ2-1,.,CASSLKWEQYNEQFF,TGTGCCAGCAGCTTAAAGTGGGAGCAGTACAATGAGCAGTTCTTC
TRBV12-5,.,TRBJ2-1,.,CASSEGRFIRGSYNEQFF,TGTGCTAGTTCAGAGGGAAGATTCATCCGAGGCTCCTACAATGAGCAGTTCTTC
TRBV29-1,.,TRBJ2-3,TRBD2,CSVEKSAGGTDTQYF,TGCAGCGTTGAAAAATCAGCGGGAGGCACAGATACGCAGTATTTT
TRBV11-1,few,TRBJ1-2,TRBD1,CASSLGQGGYGYTF,TGTGCCAGCAGCCTTGGACAGGGTGGCTATGGCTACACCTTC